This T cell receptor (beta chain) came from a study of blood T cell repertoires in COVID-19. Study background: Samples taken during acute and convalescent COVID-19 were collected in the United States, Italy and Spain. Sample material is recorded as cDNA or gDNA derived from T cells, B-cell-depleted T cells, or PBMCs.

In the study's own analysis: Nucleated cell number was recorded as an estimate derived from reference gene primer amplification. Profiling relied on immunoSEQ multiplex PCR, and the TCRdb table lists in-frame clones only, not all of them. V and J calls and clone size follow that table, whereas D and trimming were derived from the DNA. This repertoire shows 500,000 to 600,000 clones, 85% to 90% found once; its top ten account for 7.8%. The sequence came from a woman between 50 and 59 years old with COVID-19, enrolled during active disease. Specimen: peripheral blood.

CDR3 protein: CASSPPSSDSLRRAFF. The CDR3 DNA follows: TGTGCCAGCAGCCCCCCCTCCAGCGACAGTCTCAGGAGAGCTTTCTTT. The chain has TRBV7-9 and TRBJ1-1; tentative D call: TRBD1 (5 bases). Germline V CDR1 and CDR2: SEHNR, FQNEAQ (reference sequence). The CDR3 has 16 amino acids. V was trimmed by 5 bases and J by 10 bases, leaving 26 bases between them.